The rows below give T cell receptor beta chains drawn from one sample of a study of T cells after yellow fever vaccination. TCRdb re-called the 5' RACE reads with MiXCR, one entry per CDR3 protein. The sample consists of under 350,000 distinct CDR3 sequences, 4.1% of them appearing once. This sample comprised PBMCs, obtained 5 days after the yellow fever booster vaccination. Receptors originate from a man in his late teens or twenties who received the YFV17D yellow fever vaccine. Each CDR3 is given with its conserved first and last residue. The D gene is left open where the match is weak. The size field is filled for only some rows; it gives once, few, many or a size class.

j_gene	abundance	d_gene	v_gene	CDR3nt	CDR3aa
TRBJ2-1	few	.	TRBV5-4	TGTGCCAGCAGGCAAGGGGGGACAGTATACAATGAGCAGTTCTTC	CASRQGGTVYNEQFF
TRBJ2-3	.	.	TRBV5-1	TGCGCCAGCAGCTTGGACGGGTCGGATACGCAGTATTTT	CASSLDGSDTQYF
TRBJ2-2	.	.	TRBV7-8	TGTGCCAGCAGCTTAGTAGGGATCCGGGAGCTGTTTTTT	CASSLVGIRELFF
TRBJ1-1	.	.	TRBV7-9	TGTGCCAGCAGCTTAAATCAGTGGACTGAAGCTTTCTTT	CASSLNQWTEAFF
TRBJ1-4	few	.	TRBV6-5	TGTGCCAGCAGTTTCGACATGATGAATGAAAAACTGTTTTTT	CASSFDMMNEKLFF
TRBJ1-3	few	.	TRBV4-1	TGCGCCAGCAGCCAAGGAGAGGGCCGGGGTTCTGGAAACACCATATATTTT	CASSQGEGRGSGNTIYF
TRBJ1-5	many	.	TRBV4-1	TGCGCCAGCAGCCAAGGGCCCTGGAGGTCCCCCCAGCATTTT	CASSQGPWRSPQHF
TRBJ2-2	.	TRBD1	TRBV7-3	TGTGCCAGCAGCACCCAACAGGGGCCCGGGGAGCTGTTTTTT	CASSTQQGPGELFF
TRBJ2-1	.	.	TRBV4-1	TGCGCCAGCAGCCAAGATGCTTCTAGCTCCTACAATGAGCAGTTCTTC	CASSQDASSSYNEQFF
TRBJ2-3	many	.	TRBV6-2/TRBV6-3	TGTGCCAGCACCCCCGGGTCAGATACGCAGTATTTT	CASTPGSDTQYF
TRBJ2-7	many	TRBD1	TRBV18	TGTGCCAGCTCACAGGGGGCGCAGAGGGAGCAGTACTTC	CASSQGAQREQYF
TRBJ2-1	few	TRBD2	TRBV5-6	TGTGCCAGCAGCCTGATGACTAGCGGGGGGGAGTACGATGAGCAGTTCTTC	CASSLMTSGGEYDEQFF
TRBJ1-2	many	.	TRBV7-9	TGTGCCAGCAGCTCCGGGGGACCTCCGGCTAACTATGGCTACACCTTC	CASSSGGPPANYGYTF
TRBJ2-3	few	.	TRBV10-1	TGCGCCAGCAGTGATGACCTAATTAGCACAGATACGCAGTATTTT	CASSDDLISTDTQYF
TRBJ2-3	.	TRBD2	TRBV20-1	TGCAGTGCTAGGGTTCATGGCGGGGGGAAGGATACGCAGTATTTT	CSARVHGGGKDTQYF
TRBJ2-1	few	.	TRBV7-9	TGTGCCAGCAGCATCGGACCGCACCGGTATGGTGAGCAGTTCTTC	CASSIGPHRYGEQFF
TRBJ1-5	many	.	TRBV15	TGTGCCACCAGCAGAGATCCGACAGGTCTAAATCAGCCCCAGCATTTT	CATSRDPTGLNQPQHF
TRBJ2-3	many	.	TRBV20-1	TGCAGTGCTAGCGATGCCAGGGGATCCGGAGATACGCAGTATTTT	CSASDARGSGDTQYF
TRBJ2-7	many	.	TRBV6-2/TRBV6-3	TGTGCCAGCAGTTACTCGGCGCGGCACGAGCAGTACTTC	CASSYSARHEQYF
TRBJ1-6	few	TRBD1	TRBV7-9	TGTGCCAGCAGCCCCCACGGACAGGTTAATTCACCCCTCCACTTT	CASSPHGQVNSPLHF
TRBJ1-6	.	.	TRBV28	TGTGCCAGCAGTTTTAGTGGGGGGGTCCATTCACCCCTCCACTTT	CASSFSGGVHSPLHF
TRBJ1-1	.	.	TRBV14	TGTGCCAGCAGCCAATTGGGGACGAACACTGAAGCTTTCTTT	CASSQLGTNTEAFF
TRBJ2-1	many	TRBD1	TRBV5-1	TGCGCCAGCAGCTTGGGACAGGGGCCAGGGGATGAGCAGTTCTTC	CASSLGQGPGDEQFF
TRBJ1-4	few	.	TRBV6-1	TGTGCCAGCAGTGAATGGGCAGACGAAAAACTGTTTTTT	CASSEWADEKLFF
TRBJ2-6	.	TRBD1	TRBV19	TGTGCCAGTAGCACGGACAGGCTCTCTGGGGCCAACGTCCTGACTTTC	CASSTDRLSGANVLTF
TRBJ1-1	few	.	TRBV12-3/TRBV12-4	TGTGCCAGCAGTTTCCCAGGGTACAACACTGAAGCTTTCTTT	CASSFPGYNTEAFF
TRBJ1-6	.	.	TRBV15	TGTGCCACCAGCAGAGATCGGGGATTTGGTTCACCCCTCCACTTT	CATSRDRGFGSPLHF
TRBJ1-2	.	TRBD1	TRBV5-1	TGCGCCAGCAGCTTATTGACAGGGGACTATGGCTACACCTTC	CASSLLTGDYGYTF
TRBJ1-2	.	.	TRBV20-1	TGCAGTGCTAGAGACTTCAGAAACTATGGCTACACCTTC	CSARDFRNYGYTF
TRBJ2-6	many	.	TRBV12-3/TRBV12-4	TGTGCCAGCGGCGGCGGGGTTCGGAGGTCTGGGGCCAACGTCCTGACTTTC	CASGGGVRRSGANVLTF
TRBJ2-3	many	.	TRBV20-1	TGCAGTGCACCGACCGCGGATCTTTGGTTGGCGCAGTATTTT	CSAPTADLWLAQYF
TRBJ2-5	few	.	TRBV6-2/TRBV6-3	TGTGCCAGCAGTTACCGTAAAGAGGGAGAGACCCAGTACTTC	CASSYRKEGETQYF
TRBJ1-5	.	TRBD1	TRBV19	TGTGCCACCACAGGGGTTAATGGCAATCAGCCCCAGCATTTT	CATTGVNGNQPQHF
TRBJ2-1	few	TRBD1	TRBV30	TGTGCCTGGAGTCTAGGGGGCTATGAGCAGTTCTTC	CAWSLGGYEQFF
TRBJ1-2	.	.	TRBV6-2/TRBV6-3	TGTGCCAGCAGTTACGACGGGGACTATGGCTACACCTTC	CASSYDGDYGYTF
TRBJ2-3	.	TRBD1	TRBV7-3	TGTGCCAGCAGCAAAAATACAGGGGTGGATACGCAGTATTTT	CASSKNTGVDTQYF
TRBJ1-2	.	.	TRBV21-1	TGTGCCAGCAGCATCTTTTATGGGGACAGGGCAAACTATGGCTACACCTTC	CASSIFYGDRANYGYTF
TRBJ2-5	few	.	TRBV4-3	TGCGCCAGCAGCCAAGATCCAGTAGAGACCCAGTACTTC	CASSQDPVETQYF
TRBJ2-5	.	TRBD1	TRBV4-2	TGTGCCAGCAGCCAAGGGACAGGGGGTTTAGAGACCCAGTACTTC	CASSQGTGGLETQYF
TRBJ2-1	.	.	TRBV29-1	TGCAGCGTGGGGGGAAAGGGGGGCCGCTACAATGAGCAGTTCTTC	CSVGGKGGRYNEQFF
TRBJ2-1	few	.	TRBV29-1	TGCAGCGTTGAAGATCTTCTCTGGCAGATAAACAATGAGCAGTTCTTC	CSVEDLLWQINNEQFF
TRBJ1-1	.	.	TRBV29-1	TGCAGCGTTGGGGGGGGATGGGGGATGAACACTGAAGCTTTCTTT	CSVGGGWGMNTEAFF
TRBJ2-1	.	TRBD2	TRBV5-1	TGCGCCAGCAGCTTTAAACTAGTACTAGCGGGGGGGTCAAATGAGCAGTTCTTC	CASSFKLVLAGGSNEQFF
TRBJ1-2	.	.	TRBV7-9	TGTGCCAGCAGCCCAGGCGGGATACCAGATTTCTATGGCTACACCTTC	CASSPGGIPDFYGYTF
TRBJ2-1	few	TRBD2	TRBV20-1	TGCAGTGCGATCCTAGCGGGGGGGCTACACAATGAGCAGTTCTTC	CSAILAGGLHNEQFF
TRBJ2-7	many	.	TRBV25-1	TGTGCCAGCAGTGCCGCAGGCAGGGAGCAGTACTTC	CASSAAGREQYF
TRBJ1-5	few	.	TRBV6-1	TGTGCCAGCAGGACTGACAGACGATTTGCCCAGCCCCAGCATTTT	CASRTDRRFAQPQHF
TRBJ1-2	.	.	TRBV7-9	TGTGCCAGCAGCTTAGGTCAGGGCCCGCACTATGGCTACACCTTC	CASSLGQGPHYGYTF
TRBJ2-3	.	.	TRBV20-1	TGCAGTGCTAGCTACGGGGGTAACACAGATAAGCAGTATTTT	CSASYGGNTDKQYF
TRBJ2-3	many	TRBD2	TRBV5-1	TGCGCCAGCAGCCGGTCCTCCCCGACTAGCGGGGGTTACGCAGATACGCAGTATTTT	CASSRSSPTSGGYADTQYF
TRBJ1-3	.	TRBD1	TRBV29-1	TGCAGCGTCAGGACAGGGACTGGAAACACCATATATTTT	CSVRTGTGNTIYF
TRBJ1-5	.	TRBD1	TRBV12-3/TRBV12-4	TGTGCCAGCAGTCCGGGACAGGGGGTACCTTATCAGCCCCAGCATTTT	CASSPGQGVPYQPQHF
TRBJ2-4	.	TRBD1	TRBV5-1	TGCGCCAGCAGCACCTCGGGACAGGGAAACATTCAGTACTTC	CASSTSGQGNIQYF
TRBJ1-1	many	TRBD1	TRBV20-1	TGCAGTGCCAAACAGGGGGCTTACACTGAAGCTTTCTTT	CSAKQGAYTEAFF
TRBJ2-3	few	.	TRBV7-2	TGTGCCAGCAGCTTGGCGACCATCCGCACAGATACGCAGTATTTT	CASSLATIRTDTQYF
TRBJ1-2	many	.	TRBV9	TGTGCCAGCAGCATCGCGACAGAAAACTATGGCTACACCTTC	CASSIATENYGYTF